These 8 T cell receptor beta chains share one sample of origin, sequenced in a study of shared T cell receptors in the human thymus (dated by TCRdb to the early 2020s). Receptor amplification or capture employed the immunoSEQ multiplex PCR assay. The table was pulled from immuneACCESS by TCRdb, which kept in-frame rearrangements only. Such tables lose some clones; where checked, under half of the loss comes from unresolved V genes, and the rest has no known cause. The sample table shows almost 550,000 clones, and around 82% are seen once. The ten largest clonotypes hold approximately 0.013% of the sample. These sequences were also reported in another study, on human thymus T cells.

The material sequenced was thymocytes. These TCRs come from a boy younger than two with a congenital heart defect. Donor details come from another sample of the same person, matched by shared clones.

CDR3 sequence reads: CASSQNSPGQGGGTEAFF. Here the CDR3 DNA reads TGTGCCAGCAGCCAGAATTCACCGGGACAGGGGGGGGGCACTGAAGCTTTCTTT. This chain uses TRBV5-6 with TRBJ1-1; 11 bases are shared with TRBD1. Germline-derived CDR1 and CDR2 are SGHDT and YYEEEE. The CDR3 has 18 residues. Losses at the gene ends were 4 bases for V and 4 bases for J; bases not matched to a gene: 15.

This clone is a singleton in its sample. The rearrangement links TRBV4-3 to TRBJ1-1; D uncertain. The germline gives CDR1 LGHNA, CDR2 YSLEER. The CDR3 extends over 14 amino acids. Trimming pared 0 bases from V and 1 base from J, leaving 6 bases between. CDR3 sequence reads: CASSQDRKNTEAFF. DNA for the CDR3: TGCGCCAGCAGCCAAGATCGTAAGAACACTGAAGCTTTCTTT.

The V call is TRBV5-1, the J call TRBJ1-1; D may be TRBD1 (5 bases). CDR1 SGHRS and CDR2 YFSETQ come from the germline V gene. Trimming pared 3 bases from V and 3 bases from J, leaving 21 bases between. The CDR3 totals 17 residues. This chain's CDR3 is CASSSLGRTGAHTEAFF. The CDR3 DNA is TGCGCCAGCAGCTCCCTCGGGAGGACCGGGGCCCACACTGAAGCTTTCTTT.

The chain uses TRBV28 and TRBJ1-4, with D tentatively TRBD1 (6 bases). This CDR3 has 15 amino acids. Germline CDR1 is MDHEN and CDR2 is SYDVKM. With 6 bases removed from V and 2 bases from J, the gap between germline ends came to 13 bases. The CDR3 is CASSSTQGTNEKLFF. CDR3 nucleotides: TGTGCCAGCAGCTCGACTCAGGGGACTAATGAAAAACTGTTTTTT. The full variable domain, with the rest looked up from reference TRBV28 and TRBJ1-4, is DVKVTQSSRYLVKRTGEKVFLECVQDMDHENMFWYRQDPGLGLRLIYFSYDVKMKEKGDIPEGYSVSREKKERFSLILESASTNQTSMYLCASSSTQGTNEKLFFGSGTQLSVL.

This chain joins TRBV7-2 and TRBJ2-7, with D uncertain. The CDR3 runs 15 residues. Germline CDR1 SGHTA, CDR2 FQGNSA. Between the trimmed V and J ends, which lost 1 base and 3 bases, there was a span of 13 bases. The CDR3 DNA is TGTGCCAGCAGCTTAGTGCAGAGCGCCGACTACGAGCAGTACTTC. Translation: CASSLVQSADYEQYF.

The V call is TRBV7-9, the J call TRBJ2-2; 11 bases line up with TRBD1. The V gene's germline CDR1 is SEHNR and CDR2 FQNEAQ (reference sequence). Trimming removed 2 bases from V and 4 bases from J; junction bases left unmatched: 6. The CDR3 spans 17 residues. The CDR3: CASSLFGQGAITGELFF. The CDR3 DNA is TGTGCCAGCAGCTTATTCGGACAGGGGGCAATCACCGGGGAGCTGTTTTTT.

V usage is TRBV7-6 and J usage is TRBJ2-2; a possible D gene is TRBD1 (5 bases). The CDR3 is 16 residues long. The V and J ends lost 4 bases and 1 base respectively, with 13 bases between them. Germline CDR1 is SGHVS and CDR2 is FNYEAQ. The CDR3 is CASSSRLDKNTGELFF. In nucleotides, the CDR3 is TGTGCCAGCAGCTCACGCCTGGACAAGAACACCGGGGAGCTGTTTTTT.

The chain links TRBV27 to TRBJ2-5; 8 nucleotides agree with TRBD2. Germline V gene lookup returns CDR1 MNHEY and CDR2 SMNVEV (reference sequence). The CDR3 contains 14 residues. Trimming took 5 bases from V and 5 from J; bases not matched to a gene: 7. CDR3 in amino acids: CASSARREGETQYF. For the CDR3, the DNA is TGTGCCAGCAGTGCACGCCGGGAGGGGGAGACCCAGTACTTC.